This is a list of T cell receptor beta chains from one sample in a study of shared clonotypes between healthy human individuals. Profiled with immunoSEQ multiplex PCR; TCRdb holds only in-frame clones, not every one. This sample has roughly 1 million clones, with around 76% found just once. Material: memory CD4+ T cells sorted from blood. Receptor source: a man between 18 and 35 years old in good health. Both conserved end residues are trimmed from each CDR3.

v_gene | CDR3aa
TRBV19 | ASSHGRDNEQF
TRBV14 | ASSQVTGAVYEQY
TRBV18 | ASSPGQYYEQY
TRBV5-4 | ASSLQGVGTDTQY
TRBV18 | ASSQGLAGDRNEQF
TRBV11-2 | ASSFTQPSVETQY
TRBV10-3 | AISAGQSGQETQY
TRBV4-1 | ASSQEQYFYEQY
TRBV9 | ASTRDSRLGANVLT
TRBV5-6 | ASSLRAAQETQY
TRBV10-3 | AISRLAGTLSSTDTQY
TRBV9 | ASSVEGGGLAGNTIY
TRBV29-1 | SVGATEAF
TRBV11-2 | ASSLESGIPDTQY
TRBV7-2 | ASSRDRGFEKLF
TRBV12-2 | ASRLERMGAPPPTYEQY
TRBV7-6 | ASSFGADSPLH
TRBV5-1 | ASSSDNTGELF
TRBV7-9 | ASSKAPIGSYEQY
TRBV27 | ASSFSQGNYGYT
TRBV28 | ASSWGQFGGYT
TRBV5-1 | ASTLRPGRSEKLF
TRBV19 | ASALGGTGEDTQY
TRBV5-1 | AGSLGTSYLDTQY
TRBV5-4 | ASSPPGSGAYEQY
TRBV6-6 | ASSLLGGPETQY
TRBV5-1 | ASSLAPPDSGNTIY